This T cell receptor (beta chain) was sequenced in a study of esophageal squamous cell carcinoma under preoperative chemotherapy. From the PCR reads, TCRdb called clonotypes with MiXCR, one entry per CDR3 protein. The sample has under 20,000 distinct CDR3 sequences, around 46% seen once. The sample's time point: after preoperative PTX-NDP chemotherapy. Germline V gene lookup returns CDR1 MNHNS and CDR2 SASEGT. This CDR3 contains 15 residues. Sample acquisition took place from a patient given preoperative chemotherapy. V and J are TRBV6-1 and TRBJ2-1; TRBD1 matches at 9 bases. Gene TRBJ2-5 matches the end of the DNA better, so the J call may be wrong. This receptor was taken from a human donor with esophageal squamous cell carcinoma. The donor label of this sample is uncertain. The CDR3 nucleotides read TGTGCCAGCAGTGAATACAGGGGGCCAGGGGAGACCCAGTACTTC. Residues: CASSEYRGPGETQYF.